These 9 T cell receptor beta chains were all obtained from the same sample, sequenced in a study of blood T cell repertoires in COVID-19. Sequenced by immunoSEQ multiplex PCR; TCRdb stores in-frame clones only, minus some. The repertoire has about 270,000 clones, around nine tenths of them found once; the top ten carry 1.9%. Sequenced sample: PBMCs or T cells enriched from blood (not recorded which). The receptors were sampled from a woman aged 55 to 70 who had recovered from COVID-19.

This rearrangement joins TRBV11-2 to TRBJ2-7, with 8 bases matching TRBD2. Trimming at V came to 2 bases and at J to 5 bases, leaving 11 bases not matched to a gene. The CDR3 is made up of 16 amino acids. Germline V gene lookup returns CDR1 SGHAT and CDR2 FQNNGV. The CDR3 sequence is CASSLIFGRALDEQYF. As DNA, the CDR3 is TGTGCCAGCAGCTTAATATTCGGGAGGGCCTTGGACGAGCAGTACTTC.

This clone was counted a single time. Written as DNA, the CDR3 is TGCGCCAGCAGCCAAGAAGGCGGACTAGCGTTCTACAATGAGCAGTTCTTC. This encodes CASSQEGGLAFYNEQFF. This chain uses TRBV4-1 with TRBJ2-1, with TRBD2 identical over 9 bases. The germline V gene encodes CDR1 MGHRA and CDR2 YSYEKL. The CDR3 consists of 17 residues. J was trimmed by 3 bases and V by 0 bases; bases with no gene match: 6.

The chain couples TRBV5-1 to TRBJ2-7; a possible D gene is TRBD2 (6 bases). Germline V gene data show CDR1 as SGHRS and CDR2 as YFSETQ. The CDR3 consists of 15 residues. V lost 2 bases and J 0 bases, leaving 12 bases between the germline ends. The CDR3 DNA reads TGCGCCAGCAGCTTTAGATACGGGAGCTCCTACGAGCAGTACTTC. This gives the protein CASSFRYGSSYEQYF.

The chain carries TRBV6-6 and TRBJ2-3; 14 nucleotides align to TRBD2. V lost 5 bases to trimming and J lost 4 bases; unmatched junction nucleotides: 5. CDR3 length: 16 residues. Germline loops: CDR1 MNHNY, CDR2 SVGAGI (reference sequence). The DNA of the CDR3 is TGTGCCAGCAGTGGCCAGACTAGCGGGAGGGCAGATACGCAGTATTTT. It specifies CASSGQTSGRADTQYF.

The chain links TRBV7-9 to TRBJ1-5, with 10 bases that match TRBD1. The length of the CDR3 is 16 residues. Per the germline V gene, CDR1 is SEHNR and CDR2 is FQNEAQ (reference sequence). Trimming cost V 5 bases and J 5 bases; bases outside gene matches: 9. For the CDR3, the DNA is TGTGCCAGCAGCCCAGGGACAGGGGAATCGGATCAGCCCCAGCATTTT. Protein sequence: CASSPGTGESDQPQHF. The full variable domain, its missing parts supplied by reference TRBV7-9 and TRBJ1-5, is DTGVSQNPRHKITKRGQNVTFRCDPISEHNRLYWYRQTLGQGPEFLTYFQNEAQLEKSRLLSDRFSAERPKGSFSTLEIQRTEQGDSAMYLCASSPGTGESDQPQHFGDGTRLSIL.

V is TRBV30 and J is TRBJ2-3, with 7 bases fitting TRBD2. There are 17 residues in the CDR3. Germline CDR1 GTSNPN, CDR2 SVGIG (reference sequence). The trim removed 4 bases at V and 4 bases at J, leaving 17 bases unmatched. The CDR3 DNA reads as TGTGCCTGGAATTGGGGGGGAACCCTCCTCGGGGCAGATACGCAGTATTTT. It yields the protein CAWNWGGTLLGADTQYF.

V and J are TRBV5-4 and TRBJ2-1; TRBD1 matches 10 bases. Germline CDR1 is SGHNT and CDR2 is YYREEE (reference sequence). CDR3 length: 16 residues. V gave up 3 bases and J gave up 9 bases; unmatched junction bases: 12. In DNA form, the CDR3 reads TGTGCCAGCAGCTCGTTGACAGGGGGCCACCGGGGTGAGCAGTTCTTC. This translates into CASSSLTGGHRGEQFF. Drawing the rest from reference TRBV5-4 and TRBJ2-1, the complete variable domain is ETGVTQSPTHLIKTRGQQVTLRCSSQSGHNTVSWYQQALGQGPQFIFQYYREEENGRGNFPPRFSGLQFPNYSSELNVNALELDDSALYLCASSSLTGGHRGEQFFGPGTRLTVL.

The chain carries TRBV7-3 and TRBJ1-3; tentative D call: TRBD1 (6 bases). Germline V gene data show CDR1 as SGHTA and CDR2 as FQGTGA. The CDR3 runs to 15 residues. V lost 5 bases and J 4 bases, leaving 15 bases between the germline ends. Written as DNA, the CDR3 is TGTGCCAGCAGCCCCACGGGGGGCCCCGGAAACACCATATATTTT. It encodes CASSPTGGPGNTIYF.

The genes are TRBV9 and TRBJ2-3, with TRBD2 matching over 13 bases. Germline CDR1 SGDLS, CDR2 YYNGEE. After removal of 3 bases from V and 0 bases from J, the junction contained 10 bases not matched to a gene. The CDR3 consists of 19 residues. The CDR3 region has the DNA TGTGCCAGCAGCGCGGGACTAGCGGGAACTCCAATAAGCACAGATACGCAGTATTTT. It codes for CASSAGLAGTPISTDTQYF.